These T cell receptor beta chains were read from a single sample in a study of cytotoxic CD8 clonotypes in ibrutinib-treated CLL. Some clones are missing from TCRdb's copy, which holds only in-frame ones; the method was immunoSEQ multiplex PCR. This table has approximately 11,000 clones, under 80% appearing once. This specimen was PBMCs, taken before ibrutinib treatment. These receptors all come from a human donor with chronic lymphocytic leukemia. Each CDR3 is given with its conserved first and last residue. The D gene is left open where the match is weak. Expanded clones get a size class; other rows say once, few or many, or leave the size out.

cdr3_nt | cdr3_aa | d_call | j_call | clone_size | v_call
TGTGCCAGCAGCGGGGGGGTCACAGATACGCAGTATTTT | CASSGGVTDTQYF | NA | TRBJ2-3 | few | TRBV9
TGTGCCCGAGCGGGGGGGCCGGGCAATGAGCAGTTCTTC | CARAGGPGNEQFF | TRBD2 | TRBJ2-1 | NA | TRBV30
TGTGCCAGCAGCGAGGCTAGCGGTGCCGGGGAGCTGTTTTTT | CASSEASGAGELFF | TRBD2 | TRBJ2-2 | NA | TRBV9
TGCGCCAGCAGCTTGATAGCAGGGGGCCTGAGGGCTGAAGCTTTCTTT | CASSLIAGGLRAEAFF | TRBD1 | TRBJ1-1 | NA | TRBV5-1
TGTGCCAGCAGTGGGGCTAGCGGGGGGAAGCAGTTCTTC | CASSGASGGKQFF | TRBD2 | TRBJ2-1 | NA | TRBV2
TGTGCCAGCAGCTTGGTAGCGGGGGGGGGAGAGACCCAGTACTTC | CASSLVAGGGETQYF | TRBD2 | TRBJ2-5 | NA | TRBV5-8
TGCGCCAGCAGTTCGTTTAAGAGTCTTCCCTACGAGCAGTACTTC | CASSSFKSLPYEQYF | NA | TRBJ2-7 | NA | TRBV4-1
TGTGCCAGCAGTTTATGGTCCCGCGGGACCGTTCAGCCCCAGCATTTT | CASSLWSRGTVQPQHF | NA | TRBJ1-5 | NA | TRBV27
TGTGCCAGCAGTTACTCGACGGGGAGGGGTGGTGAGCAGTTCTTC | CASSYSTGRGGEQFF | TRBD2 | TRBJ2-1 | few | TRBV6-5
TGCGCCAGCCGCCCCGGGGTTGTAGACTATGGCTACACCTTC | CASRPGVVDYGYTF | NA | TRBJ1-2 | NA | TRBV5-1
TGTGCCAGCAGCCCAGGGTACACTGAAGCTTTCTTT | CASSPGYTEAFF | NA | TRBJ1-1 | NA | TRBV5-6
TGTGCCAGCAGTCTCCTCCCGGGACAGGGAGCCTACGAGCAGTACTTC | CASSLLPGQGAYEQYF | TRBD1 | TRBJ2-7 | NA | TRBV27
TGTGCCAGCAGTTTATTCCAGGGGGCTGGTGGCTACACCTTC | CASSLFQGAGGYTF | TRBD1 | TRBJ1-2 | NA | TRBV28
TGTGCCAGCAGCTTAGGTTGGGTCCCTGAAGCTTTCTTT | CASSLGWVPEAFF | NA | TRBJ1-1 | NA | TRBV7-2
TGTGCCAGCAGTCCCAGACAGGGTCCCCTCGAGCAGTACTTC | CASSPRQGPLEQYF | TRBD1 | TRBJ2-7 | NA | TRBV27
TGTGCCAGCAGTTCCGGACTATTCCAAGAGACCCAGTACTTC | CASSSGLFQETQYF | NA | TRBJ2-5 | NA | TRBV11-2
TGTGCCAGCAGCATCGACAGTGCAGTTAACACCGGGGAGCTGTTTTTT | CASSIDSAVNTGELFF | NA | TRBJ2-2 | NA | TRBV5-4
TGTGCCAGCAGCCTGAGTGGGGGACTTGGTGGTTCACCCCTCCACTTT | CASSLSGGLGGSPLHF | NA | TRBJ1-6 | large | TRBV4-2
TGTGCCAGCAGTGAACTAGCGGGGGTCCAAGAGACCCAGTACTTC | CASSELAGVQETQYF | TRBD2 | TRBJ2-5 | NA | TRBV6-1
TGCAGTGCTTGGGCAGGTGGAATGTACTTC | CSAWAGGMYF | NA | TRBJ2-5 | NA | TRBV20-1
TGTGCCAGCGGGACAGGGAGCTCCTACGAGCAGTACTTC | CASGTGSSYEQYF | TRBD1 | TRBJ2-7 | NA | TRBV6-5
TGTGCCAGCAACCCGACTACTAGCACAGATACGCAGTATTTT | CASNPTTSTDTQYF | NA | TRBJ2-3 | few | TRBV2
TGTGCCAGCAGCTTAATTCGCGGGATTCAAGAGACCCAGTACTTC | CASSLIRGIQETQYF | NA | TRBJ2-5 | NA | TRBV7-3
TGTGCCAGCAGCTTTAACAGCGGGGGCTACGAGCAGTACTTC | CASSFNSGGYEQYF | TRBD2 | TRBJ2-7 | once | TRBV11-2
TGTGCCAGCAGCGGGAACCACAGAGCTGCAACTAATGAAAAACTGTTTTTT | CASSGNHRAATNEKLFF | NA | TRBJ1-4 | NA | TRBV7-9
TGTGCCAGCAGCTTAGATGCAACGGGGACATTGAACACCGGGGAGCTGTTTTTT | CASSLDATGTLNTGELFF | NA | TRBJ2-2 | NA | TRBV11-1
TGTGCCAGCAGCCCTCATTTTTCGAGACACTACGAGCAGTACTTC | CASSPHFSRHYEQYF | NA | TRBJ2-7 | NA | TRBV7-2
TGTGCCAGCAGTTACTCGACGGGTTCCGAGACCCAGTACTTC | CASSYSTGSETQYF | NA | TRBJ2-5 | NA | TRBV6-5
TGTGCCAGCAGCGCCCAGGGTTCGGTGAACACTGAAGCTTTCTTT | CASSAQGSVNTEAFF | NA | TRBJ1-1 | NA | TRBV7-2
TGTGCCAGCAGAATGCAGGGGGCTACTGAAGCTTTCTTT | CASRMQGATEAFF | TRBD1 | TRBJ1-1 | NA | TRBV6-6
TGCGCCAGCTCACTGTCGGCCAACACTGAAGCTTTCTTT | CASSLSANTEAFF | NA | TRBJ1-1 | NA | TRBV10-1
TGTGCCAGCAGTGAAAGTGGCGGGACGACCGGGGAGCTGTTTTTT | CASSESGGTTGELFF | NA | TRBJ2-2 | few | TRBV9
TGCGCCAGCAGCCCCCTGGGACTAGCGAACTACGAGCAGTACTTC | CASSPLGLANYEQYF | TRBD2 | TRBJ2-7 | NA | TRBV4-1
TGTGCCAGCAGCGGCTGGACGGACAGCTCCTACGAGCAGTACTTC | CASSGWTDSSYEQYF | NA | TRBJ2-7 | NA | TRBV2
TGTGCCAGCAGCCACCTACCCTCGGCAGATACGCAGTATTTT | CASSHLPSADTQYF | NA | TRBJ2-3 | NA | TRBV9
TGTGCCAGCTCACCAAGGGGGGGAGAGACCCAGTACTTC | CASSPRGGETQYF | NA | TRBJ2-5 | NA | TRBV18
TGCGCCAGCAGCTTTGGGCGCCAGAACACTGAAGCTTTCTTT | CASSFGRQNTEAFF | NA | TRBJ1-1 | NA | TRBV5-1
TGTGCCAGCTGCCGAGAGGGGGGGACCTACAATGAGCAGTTCTTC | CASCREGGTYNEQFF | NA | TRBJ2-1 | NA | TRBV7-2
TGTGCCAGCAGTGAACTAGCGGGGGGGCCAGATACGCAGTATTTT | CASSELAGGPDTQYF | TRBD2 | TRBJ2-3 | few | TRBV6-1
TGTGCCAGCAGCTACTCGACAGGGATGCAAGAGACCCAGTACTTC | CASSYSTGMQETQYF | TRBD1 | TRBJ2-5 | NA | TRBV7-2
TGTGCCAGCAGCCAAAGGACAGGTGGACCATACTACGAGCAGTACTTC | CASSQRTGGPYYEQYF | TRBD1 | TRBJ2-7 | NA | TRBV7-2
TGTGCCAGCAGCTTAGTCAGGGGAGAGACCCAGTACTTC | CASSLVRGETQYF | NA | TRBJ2-5 | NA | TRBV7-6
TGCGCCAGCAGCCGACGACAGGGGAAGGCCTACAATGAGCAGTTCTTC | CASSRRQGKAYNEQFF | TRBD1 | TRBJ2-1 | few | TRBV10-1
TGTGCCAGCCTGGGACAGGGGCAACGAAACTATGGCTACACCTTC | CASLGQGQRNYGYTF | TRBD1 | TRBJ1-2 | once | TRBV7-9
TGTGCCAGCAGCTCCTTGGCGAGCGGGGGCCAACCTTCCCAAGAGACCCAGTACTTC | CASSSLASGGQPSQETQYF | TRBD2 | TRBJ2-5 | NA | TRBV7-3
TGTGCCAGCAGTTTATCCCGTCAGGGCTATTACAAATCTACCGGGGAGCTGTTTTTT | CASSLSRQGYYKSTGELFF | NA | TRBJ2-2 | NA | TRBV28
TGTGCCAGCAGCCAAGCACTGGATTCTAGAGGCGCCGGGGAGCTGTTTTTT | CASSQALDSRGAGELFF | NA | TRBJ2-2 | NA | TRBV4-2